The 26 T cell receptor beta chains below were found in one sample sequenced in a study of OX40 agonist ivuxolimab in advanced cancers. Here immunoSEQ multiplex PCR was the method, and the copy in TCRdb shows in-frame clones only, minus some. In the table there are over 65,000 clones, 85% to 95% of which are singletons. This sample comprised CD4+ or CD8+ T cells sorted from blood, obtained in a trial of the OX40 agonist ivuxolimab. These TCRs come from an adult with an advanced solid tumor such as melanoma, head and neck, liver or kidney cancer.

The genes are TRBV4-3 and TRBJ2-5; D possibly corresponds to TRBD2 (6 bases). The germline CDR1 and CDR2 sequences are LGHNA and YSLEER. The V and J ends lost 0 bases and 1 base respectively, with 9 bases between them. The CDR3 runs 15 residues. The CDR3 nucleotides are TGCGCCAGCAGCCAAGATCGGCGGGGCCAAGAGACCCAGTACTTC. Encoded protein: CASSQDRRGQETQYF.

V gene TRBV10-2 combines with J gene TRBJ1-6, with a weak D call TRBD1 (6 bases). The CDR3 loop spans 13 amino acids. Germline CDR1 and CDR2: WSHSY and SAAADI. Trimming removed 7 bases from V and 7 bases from J, with 11 bases in between. The CDR3 protein is CASNPGENSPLHF. The CDR3 DNA reads as TGCGCCAGCAACCCAGGGGAAAATTCACCCCTCCACTTT.

The genes are TRBV10-2 and TRBJ2-5; D might be TRBD2 (5 bases). V was clipped by 0 bases and J by 5 bases, with 10 bases between them. The V gene's germline CDR1 is WSHSY and CDR2 SAAADI. The CDR3 contains 14 residues. CDR3 protein: CASSESSRGETQYF. DNA of the CDR3: TGCGCCAGCAGTGAGTCGTCCCGCGGGGAGACCCAGTACTTC.

The chain joins TRBV4-2 to TRBJ1-1, with D possibly matching TRBD1 (5 bases). The CDR3 has 17 residues. Germline lookup yields CDR1 LGHNA and CDR2 YNFKEQ. V lost 3 bases, J lost 4 bases, and 21 bases lay in between. This chain's CDR3 is CASSQTNLGAGTTEAFF. In DNA, the CDR3 is TGTGCCAGCAGCCAGACGAACCTTGGGGCAGGCACCACTGAAGCTTTCTTT.

This clone has just one count. The chain links TRBV19 to TRBJ2-7; the D gene could be TRBD1 or TRBD2 (6 bases each). The germline CDR1 and CDR2 sequences are LNHDA and SQIVND (reference sequence). V was cut by 5 bases and J by 1 base, with 15 bases left in between. This CDR3 is 15 amino acids long. CDR3 protein: CASSFTGGGSYEQYF. For the CDR3, the DNA is TGTGCCAGTAGTTTCACAGGAGGGGGGTCCTACGAGCAGTACTTC.

The chain employs TRBV7-2 and TRBJ2-7; D is uncertain. The germline V gene encodes CDR1 SGHTA and CDR2 FQGNSA. The CDR3 runs to 12 residues. V lost 6 bases, J lost 2 bases, and 8 bases lay in between. This chain's CDR3 is CASSYKAYEQYF. The CDR3 DNA sequence: TGTGCCAGCAGTTACAAGGCCTACGAGCAGTACTTC.

The V gene is TRBV5-4, the J gene TRBJ2-3, with a weak D call TRBD1 (5 bases). The CDR3 is 17 amino acids. V lost 0 bases, J lost 0 bases, and 14 bases lay in between. In germline, CDR1 is SGHNT, CDR2 YYREEE (reference sequence). Here the CDR3 reads CASSLVDRTYSTDTQYF. Written as DNA, the CDR3 is TGTGCCAGCAGCTTGGTAGACAGAACATATAGCACAGATACGCAGTATTTT.

The chain is built from TRBV7-3 and TRBJ1-6; D remains unclear. This CDR3 region has 16 residues. V was cut by 0 bases and J by 0 bases, with 6 bases left in between. The V gene's germline CDR1 is SGHTA and CDR2 FQGTGA. CDR3 sequence: CASSLTGSSYNSPLHF. For the CDR3, the DNA is TGTGCCAGCAGCTTAACGGGGAGCTCCTATAATTCACCCCTCCACTTT.

A single count supports this clone. CDR3 sequence reads: CASSTRQNEEQFF. The CDR3 DNA follows: TGTGCCAGCAGCACCAGACAGAATGAAGAGCAGTTCTTC. The chain uses TRBV9 and TRBJ2-1, with a possible D match to TRBD1 (5 bases). The CDR3 is 13 amino acids. Germline V gene data show CDR1 as SGDLS and CDR2 as YYNGEE. Deletions cut 4 bases from V and 10 bases from J, with 15 bases between.

The V and J genes are TRBV11-2 and TRBJ2-7, with D unresolved. The V gene's germline CDR1 is SGHAT and CDR2 FQNNGV. The germline V and J ends were trimmed by 0 bases and 3 bases, with 3 bases remaining between them. This CDR3 comprises 12 residues. The chain's CDR3 is CASSLDYYEQYF. The CDR3, as DNA: TGTGCCAGCAGCTTAGACTACTACGAGCAGTACTTC.

The V gene is TRBV13, the J gene TRBJ1-1; no reliable D call. The CDR3 spans 13 residues. Trimming removed 2 bases at V and 2 bases at J, with 6 bases between. Germline V gene sequence: CDR1 PRHDT, CDR2 FYEKMQ (reference sequence). As DNA, the CDR3 is TGTGCCAGCAGCTTAACCATAAACACTGAAGCTTTCTTT. Its translation: CASSLTINTEAFF. Looking up the rest from reference TRBV13 and TRBJ1-1 gives the full variable domain: AAGVIQSPRHLIKEKRETATLKCYPIPRHDTVYWYQQGPGQDPQFLISFYEKMQSDKGSIPDRFSAQQFSDYHSELNMSSLELGDSALYFCASSLTINTEAFFGQGTRLTVV.

The genes are TRBV6-1 and TRBJ1-2; 8 bases match TRBD1. The CDR3 is made up of 14 amino acids. The trim removed 6 bases at V and 5 bases at J, leaving 8 bases unmatched. Germline loops: CDR1 MNHNS, CDR2 SASEGT. The CDR3 nucleotides read TGTGCCAGCAGGCAGGGGGCCCCGGGGTATGGCTACACCTTC. This gives the protein CASRQGAPGYGYTF.

The chain recombines TRBV10-2 with TRBJ1-5, with D maybe TRBD1 (6 bases). With 7 bases removed from V and 2 bases from J, the gap between germline ends came to 18 bases. CDR3 length: 16 residues. Per germline, CDR1 WSHSY and CDR2 SAAADI. The CDR3 DNA reads TGCGCCAGCATTTTTAAGGGGGGCTCGGGCAATCAGCCCCAGCATTTT. Its protein product is CASIFKGGSGNQPQHF.

J is TRBJ2-5 and V is TRBV27; TRBD2 aligns across 8 bases. Germline V gene sequence: CDR1 MNHEY, CDR2 SMNVEV (reference sequence). V dropped 3 bases and J dropped 0; count of bases not matched to a gene: 6. CDR3 length: 16 amino acids. The CDR3 DNA reads as TGTGCCAGCAGTTTCAGTAGCGGGGAGTACCAAGAGACCCAGTACTTC. Translating it yields CASSFSSGEYQETQYF.

The V gene is TRBV4-2, the J gene TRBJ2-7, with D perhaps TRBD2 (5 bases). The CDR3 loop spans 15 amino acids. The germline V and J ends were trimmed by 0 bases and 3 bases, with 12 bases remaining between them. Germline CDR1 reads LGHNA; CDR2 reads YNFKEQ. The CDR3 loop is CASSQEADGGYEQYF. CDR3 bases: TGTGCCAGCAGCCAAGAGGCGGACGGAGGCTACGAGCAGTACTTC.

This chain connects TRBV29-1 to TRBJ2-3; D is unresolved. CDR1 and CDR2 from the germline V gene are SQVTM and ANQGSEA. This CDR3 is 14 amino acids long. V was cut by 3 bases and J by 0 bases, with 10 bases left in between. CDR3: CSVDGTTSTDTQYF. For the CDR3, the DNA is TGCAGCGTTGATGGTACCACTAGCACAGATACGCAGTATTTT.

This chain joins TRBV7-9 and TRBJ1-1; D unclear. Germline values: CDR1 SEHNR, CDR2 FQNEAQ (reference sequence). The CDR3 totals 14 residues. The V end lost 5 bases, the J end lost 0 bases, and 10 bases lay between the germline ends. The CDR3 loop reads CASSPDGLNTEAFF. The CDR3 DNA reads as TGTGCCAGCAGCCCAGACGGGTTGAACACTGAAGCTTTCTTT.

The chain carries TRBV15 and TRBJ2-7, with D tentatively TRBD1 (5 bases). The CDR3 spans 14 residues. The ends were cut back, 3 bases at V and 2 bases at J, with 11 bases in the middle. The germline V gene has CDR1 LNHNV and CDR2 YYDKDF (reference sequence). CDR3 nucleotide sequence: TGTGCCACCAGCAGTATTCAGGGTCCCTACGAGCAGTACTTC. Protein product: CATSSIQGPYEQYF.

V and J are TRBV27 and TRBJ2-7; 7 bases agree with TRBD1. Germline V gives CDR1 MNHEY, CDR2 SMNVEV (reference sequence). There are 17 residues in the CDR3. The junction had 14 bases not matched to a gene; V was cut back by 1 base and J by 5 bases. The CDR3 bases are TGTGCCAGCAGTTTATTACGGAACAGGGGATCGGGGCACGAGCAGTACTTC. Translated, it gives CASSLLRNRGSGHEQYF.

The chain links TRBV9 to TRBJ2-6; D perhaps matches TRBD1 (6 bases). The CDR3 totals 14 residues. The germline gives CDR1 SGDLS, CDR2 YYNGEE. V gave up 3 bases and J gave up 10 bases, with 14 bases separating them. Here the CDR3 DNA reads TGTGCCAGCAGCGAGGGACACCCCGGGAACGTCCTGACTTTC. This translates into CASSEGHPGNVLTF.

This chain uses TRBV11-3 with TRBJ1-3; no clear D. The V end was cut by 3 bases, the J end by 0 bases, with 15 bases between. This CDR3 is 17 amino acids long. Germline lookup yields CDR1 SGHNT and CDR2 YENEEA. CDR3 loop: CASSLVPGYLSGNTIYF. DNA of the CDR3: TGTGCCAGCAGCTTGGTGCCGGGGTACCTCTCTGGAAACACCATATATTTT.

This clone appeared a few times. DNA for the CDR3: TGTGCCAGCAGCTTCCCAGGCGGACAGGGGCTATCCTACGAGCAGTACTTC. Its translation: CASSFPGGQGLSYEQYF. The rearrangement joins TRBV7-9 to TRBJ2-7; 9 positions match TRBD1. This CDR3 spans 17 amino acids. After removal of 3 bases from V and 1 base from J, the junction contained 10 bases not matched to a gene. CDR1 is SEHNR and CDR2 is FQNEAQ in the germline V gene (reference sequence).

The chain carries TRBV23-1 and TRBJ1-2; 8 bases agree with TRBD1. TRBV23-1 is marked as an open reading frame, function uncertain. Unmatched junction bases numbered 16, after V lost 7 bases and J lost 6 bases. CDR3 length: 16 residues. The CDR3 DNA reads as TGCGCCAGCACTGGGGGGACAGGCTTTGTAAGAGATGGCTACACCTTC. Translating gives CASTGGTGFVRDGYTF.

This rearrangement joins TRBV2 to TRBJ2-7; unclear D gene. V was cut by 0 bases and J by 3 bases, with 12 bases left in between. The length of the CDR3 is 15 residues. Germline loops: CDR1 SNHLY, CDR2 FYNNEI. As DNA, the CDR3 is TGTGCCAGCAGTGAAGCAGGGAATTACCGCTACGAGCAGTACTTC. Amino acid sequence: CASSEAGNYRYEQYF.

This chain links TRBV9 with TRBJ1-1, with a tentative D call TRBD1 (5 bases). This CDR3 is built from 15 residues. Trimming took off 0 bases at V and 2 bases at J, with 11 bases between the two ends. The germline gives CDR1 SGDLS, CDR2 YYNGEE. CDR3 bases: TGTGCCAGCAGCGTAGATCTGGGGGGAAACACTGAAGCTTTCTTT. This codes for CASSVDLGGNTEAFF.

The V gene is TRBV19, the J gene TRBJ2-4, with no clear D. The V gene's germline CDR1 is LNHDA and CDR2 SQIVND (reference sequence). The CDR3 contains 18 residues. V lost 5 bases and J lost 3, with 23 bases in between. CDR3 nucleotides: TGTGCCAGTAGTGTCCTCGGGCAAGGGCCCCCGGGCAAAAACATTCAGTACTTC. It codes for CASSVLGQGPPGKNIQYF. Full variable domain (rest looked up from reference TRBV19 and TRBJ2-4): DGGITQSPKYLFRKEGQNVTLSCEQNLNHDAMYWYRQDPGQGLRLIYYSQIVNDFQKGDIAEGYSVSREKKESFPLTVTSAQKNPTAFYLCASSVLGQGPPGKNIQYFGAGTRLSVL.